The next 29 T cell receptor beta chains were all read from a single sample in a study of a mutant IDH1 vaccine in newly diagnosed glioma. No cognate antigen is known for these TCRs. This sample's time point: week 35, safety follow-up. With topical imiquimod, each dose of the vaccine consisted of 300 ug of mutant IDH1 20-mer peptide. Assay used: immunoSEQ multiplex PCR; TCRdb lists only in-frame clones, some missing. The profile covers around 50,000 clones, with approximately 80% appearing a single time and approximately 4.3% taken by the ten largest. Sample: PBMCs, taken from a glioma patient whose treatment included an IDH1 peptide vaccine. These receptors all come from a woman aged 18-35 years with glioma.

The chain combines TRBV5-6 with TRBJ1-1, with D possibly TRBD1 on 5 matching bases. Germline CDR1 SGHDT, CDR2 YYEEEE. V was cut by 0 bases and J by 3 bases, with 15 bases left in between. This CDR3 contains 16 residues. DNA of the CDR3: TGTGCCAGCAGCTTGGGGGGCTGGGGTAGGGACACTGAAGCTTTCTTT. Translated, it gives CASSLGGWGRDTEAFF.

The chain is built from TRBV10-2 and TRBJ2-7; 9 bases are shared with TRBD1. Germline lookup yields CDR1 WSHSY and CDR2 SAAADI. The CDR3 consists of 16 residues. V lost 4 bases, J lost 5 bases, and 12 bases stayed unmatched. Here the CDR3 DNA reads TGCGCCAGCAGTGCAGGTACCGGGACAGGGTCCAACGAGCAGTACTTC. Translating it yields CASSAGTGTGSNEQYF.

The CDR3 loop reads CASSRGGFYGYTF. CDR3 DNA sequence: TGTGCCAGCAGTCGCGGGGGTTTCTATGGCTACACCTTC. This sequence joins TRBV28 and TRBJ1-2; D is possibly TRBD1 (5 bases). This CDR3 is built from 13 residues. CDR1 MDHEN and CDR2 SYDVKM come from the germline V gene. The V end lost 5 bases, the J end lost 4 bases, and 11 bases lay between the germline ends.

CDR3 DNA: TGTGCCAGCAGTGAAAAAGATGAGGGGTATCAGCCCCAGCATTTT. This translates into CASSEKDEGYQPQHF. This chain connects TRBV6-1 to TRBJ1-5, with TRBD1 as a possible D gene (5 bases). In germline, CDR1 is MNHNS, CDR2 SASEGT. This CDR3 spans 15 amino acids. Trimming took 2 bases from V and 5 from J, leaving 13 bases between them.

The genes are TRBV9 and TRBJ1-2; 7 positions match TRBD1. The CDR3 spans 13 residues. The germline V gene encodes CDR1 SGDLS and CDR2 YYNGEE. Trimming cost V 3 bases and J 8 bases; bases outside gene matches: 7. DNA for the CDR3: TGTGCCAGCAGCGGGGGGACAGTGACGGGCTACACCTTC. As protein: CASSGGTVTGYTF.

CDR3 amino acids: CASSLGDRDGAYGYTF. CDR3 sequence (DNA): TGTGCCAGCAGTTTGGGGGACCGGGACGGTGCCTATGGCTACACCTTC. The chain links TRBV28 to TRBJ1-2; maybe TRBD1 (5 bases). V shed 3 bases and J shed 4 bases, with 18 bases lying between them. Germline lookup yields CDR1 MDHEN and CDR2 SYDVKM. The CDR3 length is 16 residues.

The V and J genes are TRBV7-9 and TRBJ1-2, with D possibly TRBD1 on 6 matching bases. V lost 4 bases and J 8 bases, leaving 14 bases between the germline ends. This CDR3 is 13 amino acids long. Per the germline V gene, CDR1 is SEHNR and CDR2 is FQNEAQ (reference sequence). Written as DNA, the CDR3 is TGTGCCAGCAGCTCAGCAGGGGAGTGGGGCTACACCTTC. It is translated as CASSSAGEWGYTF.

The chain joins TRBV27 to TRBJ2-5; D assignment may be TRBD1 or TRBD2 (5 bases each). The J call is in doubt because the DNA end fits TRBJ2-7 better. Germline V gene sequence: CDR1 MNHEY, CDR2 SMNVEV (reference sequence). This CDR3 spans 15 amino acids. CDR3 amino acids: CASSELGEAVYEQYF. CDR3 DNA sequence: TGTGCCAGCAGTGAGCTGGGGGAAGCGGTCTACGAGCAGTACTTC.

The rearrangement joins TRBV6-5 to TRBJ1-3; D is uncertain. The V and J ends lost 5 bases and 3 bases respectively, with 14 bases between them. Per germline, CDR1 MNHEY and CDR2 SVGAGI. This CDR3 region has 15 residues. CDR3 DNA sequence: TGTGCCAGCAGTCCCACCGCACGGAGTGGAAACACCATATATTTT. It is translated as CASSPTARSGNTIYF.

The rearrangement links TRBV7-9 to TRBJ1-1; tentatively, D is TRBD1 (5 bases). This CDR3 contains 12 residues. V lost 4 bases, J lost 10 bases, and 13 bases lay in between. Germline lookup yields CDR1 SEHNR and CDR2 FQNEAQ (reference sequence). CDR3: CASSSSGKVAFF. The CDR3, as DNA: TGTGCCAGCAGCTCCTCAGGGAAGGTAGCTTTCTTT. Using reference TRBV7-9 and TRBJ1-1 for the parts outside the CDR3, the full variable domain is DTGVSQNPRHKITKRGQNVTFRCDPISEHNRLYWYRQTLGQGPEFLTYFQNEAQLEKSRLLSDRFSAERPKGSFSTLEIQRTEQGDSAMYLCASSSSGKVAFFGQGTRLTVV.

The CDR3 region is CASSASTSGSFSYNEQFF. Here the CDR3 DNA reads TGCGCCAGCAGTGCATCTACTAGCGGGAGTTTCTCCTACAATGAGCAGTTCTTC. V usage is TRBV10-1 and J usage is TRBJ2-1, with TRBD2 matching over 11 bases. Germline lookup yields CDR1 WNHNN and CDR2 SYGVQD (reference sequence). Losses at the gene ends were 4 bases for V and 0 bases for J; bases not matched to a gene: 8. This CDR3 is 18 amino acids long.

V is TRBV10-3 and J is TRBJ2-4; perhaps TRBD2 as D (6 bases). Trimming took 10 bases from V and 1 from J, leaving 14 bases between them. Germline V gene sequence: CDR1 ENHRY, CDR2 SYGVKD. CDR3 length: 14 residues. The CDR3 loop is CATAGGGAKNIQYF. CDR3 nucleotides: TGTGCCACCGCCGGTGGGGGGGCCAAAAACATTCAGTACTTC.

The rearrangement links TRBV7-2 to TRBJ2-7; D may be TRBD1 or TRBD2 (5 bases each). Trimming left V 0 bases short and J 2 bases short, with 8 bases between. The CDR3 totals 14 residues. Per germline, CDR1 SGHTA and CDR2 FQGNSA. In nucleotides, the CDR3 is TGTGCCAGCAGCTTAGCGACGGGGCCCTACGAGCAGTACTTC. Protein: CASSLATGPYEQYF. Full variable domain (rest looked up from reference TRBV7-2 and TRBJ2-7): GAGVSQSPSNKVTEKGKDVELRCDPISGHTALYWYRQSLGQGLEFLIYFQGNSAPDKSGLPSDRFSAERTGGSVSTLTIQRTQQEDSAVYLCASSLATGPYEQYFGPGTRLTVT.

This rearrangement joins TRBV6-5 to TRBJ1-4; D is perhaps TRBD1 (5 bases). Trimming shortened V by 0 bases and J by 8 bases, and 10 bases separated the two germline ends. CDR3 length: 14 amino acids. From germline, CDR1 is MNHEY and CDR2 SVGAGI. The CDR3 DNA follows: TGTGCCAGCAGTTACTCCCGGGGGGGGGAAAAACTGTTTTTT. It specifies CASSYSRGGEKLFF.

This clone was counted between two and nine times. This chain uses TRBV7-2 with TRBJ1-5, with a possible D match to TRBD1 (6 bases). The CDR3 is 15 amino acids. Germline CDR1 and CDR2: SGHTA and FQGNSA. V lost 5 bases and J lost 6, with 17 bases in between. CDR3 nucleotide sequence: TGTGCCAGCAGCCCAGACATCGGAGGGGGTCAGCCCCAGCATTTT. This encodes CASSPDIGGGQPQHF. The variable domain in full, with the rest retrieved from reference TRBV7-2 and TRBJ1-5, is GAGVSQSPSNKVTEKGKDVELRCDPISGHTALYWYRQSLGQGLEFLIYFQGNSAPDKSGLPSDRFSAERTGGSVSTLTIQRTQQEDSAVYLCASSPDIGGGQPQHFGDGTRLSIL.

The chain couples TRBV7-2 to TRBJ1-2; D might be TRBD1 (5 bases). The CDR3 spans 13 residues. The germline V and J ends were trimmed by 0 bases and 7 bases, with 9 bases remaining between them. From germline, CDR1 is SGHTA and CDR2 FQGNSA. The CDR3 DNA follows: TGTGCCAGCAGCTTAGCAAGTCAGGGTGGCTACACCTTC. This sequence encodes CASSLASQGGYTF. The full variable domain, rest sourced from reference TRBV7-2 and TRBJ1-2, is GAGVSQSPSNKVTEKGKDVELRCDPISGHTALYWYRQSLGQGLEFLIYFQGNSAPDKSGLPSDRFSAERTGGSVSTLTIQRTQQEDSAVYLCASSLASQGGYTFGSGTRLTVV.

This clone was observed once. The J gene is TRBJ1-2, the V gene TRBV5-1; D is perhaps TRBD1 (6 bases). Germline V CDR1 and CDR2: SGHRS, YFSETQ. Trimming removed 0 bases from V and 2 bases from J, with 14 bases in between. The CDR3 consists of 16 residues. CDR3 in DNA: TGCGCCAGCAGCTTGGAGGCAGGGGTCGGGAACTATGGCTACACCTTC. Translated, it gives CASSLEAGVGNYGYTF.

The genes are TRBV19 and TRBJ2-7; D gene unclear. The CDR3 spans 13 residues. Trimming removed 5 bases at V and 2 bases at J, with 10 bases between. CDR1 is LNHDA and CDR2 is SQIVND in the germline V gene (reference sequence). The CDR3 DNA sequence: TGTGCCAGTAGTCCGCCCAATACCTACGAGCAGTACTTC. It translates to CASSPPNTYEQYF.

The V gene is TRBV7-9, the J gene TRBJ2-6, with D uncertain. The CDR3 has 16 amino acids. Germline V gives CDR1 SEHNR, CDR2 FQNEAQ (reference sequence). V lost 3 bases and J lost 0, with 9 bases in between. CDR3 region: CASSLSLSSGANVLTF. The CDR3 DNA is TGTGCCAGCAGCTTGTCCCTCTCCTCTGGGGCCAACGTCCTGACTTTC.

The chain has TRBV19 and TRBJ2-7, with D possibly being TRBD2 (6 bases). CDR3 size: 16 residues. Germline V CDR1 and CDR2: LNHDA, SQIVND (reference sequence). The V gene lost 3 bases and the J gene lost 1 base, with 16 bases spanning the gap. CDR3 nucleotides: TGTGCCAGTAGTATGGGTCCCTTTAGCGGATCCTACGAGCAGTACTTC. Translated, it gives CASSMGPFSGSYEQYF.

CDR3 nucleotides: TGTGCCAGCAGCAGGGGGTACGAGCAGTACTTC. Its protein is CASSRGYEQYF. The chain has TRBV11-3 and TRBJ2-7; D possibly corresponds to TRBD1 (6 bases). Germline V lookup: CDR1 SGHNT, CDR2 YENEEA. Trimming cost V 5 bases and J 4 bases, with 6 bases left between them. This CDR3 comprises 11 residues.

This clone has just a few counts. CDR3 in DNA: TGTGCCAGTAGTACCATTCGGACAGCCTTGAATCAGCCCCAGCATTTT. This translates into CASSTIRTALNQPQHF. This chain links TRBV19 with TRBJ1-5, with a weak D call TRBD1 (6 bases). Trimming stripped 4 bases from V and 4 bases from J, with 17 bases between. This CDR3 contains 16 residues. CDR1 LNHDA and CDR2 SQIVND come from the germline V gene (reference sequence). The whole variable domain, filled in from reference TRBV19 and TRBJ1-5, reads DGGITQSPKYLFRKEGQNVTLSCEQNLNHDAMYWYRQDPGQGLRLIYYSQIVNDFQKGDIAEGYSVSREKKESFPLTVTSAQKNPTAFYLCASSTIRTALNQPQHFGDGTRLSIL.

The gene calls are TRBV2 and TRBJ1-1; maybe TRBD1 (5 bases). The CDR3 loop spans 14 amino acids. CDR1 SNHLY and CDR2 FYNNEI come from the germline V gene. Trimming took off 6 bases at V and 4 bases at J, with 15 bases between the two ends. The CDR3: CASRGLRGTTEAFF. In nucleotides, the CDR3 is TGTGCCAGCAGGGGCCTCCGGGGGACCACTGAAGCTTTCTTT.

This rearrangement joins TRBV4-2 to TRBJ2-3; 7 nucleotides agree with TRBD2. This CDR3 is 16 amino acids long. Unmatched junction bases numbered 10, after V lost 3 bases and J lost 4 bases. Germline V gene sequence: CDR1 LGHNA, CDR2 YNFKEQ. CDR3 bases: TGTGCCAGCAGCCACCAAAGGAGGGGAGGGTCAGATACGCAGTATTTT. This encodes CASSHQRRGGSDTQYF.

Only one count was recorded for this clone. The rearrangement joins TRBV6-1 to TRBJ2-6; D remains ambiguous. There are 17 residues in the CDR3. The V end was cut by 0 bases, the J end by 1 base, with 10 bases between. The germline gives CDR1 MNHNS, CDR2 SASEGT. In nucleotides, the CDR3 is TGTGCCAGCAGTGAAGCGAGGTTGGGGTCTGGGGCCAACGTCCTGACTTTC. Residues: CASSEARLGSGANVLTF.

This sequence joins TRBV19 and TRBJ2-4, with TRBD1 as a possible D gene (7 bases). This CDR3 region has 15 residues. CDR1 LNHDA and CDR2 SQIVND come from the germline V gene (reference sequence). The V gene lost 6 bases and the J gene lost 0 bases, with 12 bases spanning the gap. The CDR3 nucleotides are TGTGCCAGTAGCCACAGGGGACTAGCCAAAAACATTCAGTACTTC. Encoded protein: CASSHRGLAKNIQYF.

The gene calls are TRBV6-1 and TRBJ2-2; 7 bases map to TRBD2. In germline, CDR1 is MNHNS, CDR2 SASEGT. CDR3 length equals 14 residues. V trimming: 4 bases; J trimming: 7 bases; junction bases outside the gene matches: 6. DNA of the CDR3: TGTGCCAGCAGTGGTAGCGGGCTCGTCGGGGAGCTGTTTTTT. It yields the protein CASSGSGLVGELFF.

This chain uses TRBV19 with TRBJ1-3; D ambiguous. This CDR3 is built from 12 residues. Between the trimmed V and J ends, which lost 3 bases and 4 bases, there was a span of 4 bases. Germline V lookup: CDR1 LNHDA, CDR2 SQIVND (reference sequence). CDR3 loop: CASSILGNTIYF. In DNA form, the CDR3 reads TGTGCCAGTAGTATCCTCGGAAACACCATATATTTT.

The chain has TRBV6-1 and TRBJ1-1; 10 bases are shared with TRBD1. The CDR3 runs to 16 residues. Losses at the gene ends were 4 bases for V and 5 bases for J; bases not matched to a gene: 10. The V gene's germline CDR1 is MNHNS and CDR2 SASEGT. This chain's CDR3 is CASSGSRDRGYTEAFF. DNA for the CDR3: TGTGCCAGCAGTGGCAGCCGGGACAGGGGTTATACTGAAGCTTTCTTT.